This is a list of T cell receptor beta chains from one sample in a study of CDR3 diversity in severe acne. TCRdb called the PCR reads again in MiXCR, with one record for every CDR3 protein. The top ten hold approximately 15% of the sample, which has tens of thousands of distinct CDR3 sequences, around 50% seen once. The sequenced material came from blood. These receptors came from a male donor in good health, without acne. Each CDR3 is given with its conserved first and last residue.

v_gene	j_gene	CDR3aa
TRBV6-5	TRBJ2-1	CASSPDRNNEQFF
TRBV10-3	TRBJ2-7	CAISESTSGLQAEQYF
TRBV14	TRBJ1-2	CASSPGPNGPGYTF
TRBV5-1	TRBJ2-7	CASSTGTSGGYEQYF
TRBV20-1	TRBJ2-7	CSALGTGPGLEEQYF
TRBV20-1	TRBJ2-2	CSAGGPTGELFF
TRBV20-1	TRBJ1-1	CSARQGSGNTEAFF
TRBV7-2	TRBJ1-1	CASRGEGRDTEAFF
TRBV4-1	TRBJ1-1	CASSPQAGRGPLNTEAFF
TRBV7-9	TRBJ2-5	CASRPQGRIQETQYF
TRBV10-3	TRBJ1-1	CATGREREGTEAFF
TRBV20-1	TRBJ2-2	CSAQKEGWTGELFF
TRBV9	TRBJ2-6	CASSLPPGANVLTF
TRBV7-2	TRBJ1-5	CASSLEHGGNQPQHF
TRBV28	TRBJ2-5	CASSTPGLAVGGTQYF
TRBV5-6	TRBJ2-7	CASRGGVGLAVSYEQYF
TRBV13	TRBJ1-1	CASSLRLTEAFF
TRBV20-1	TRBJ2-3	CSAAAGTSGSSTDTQYF